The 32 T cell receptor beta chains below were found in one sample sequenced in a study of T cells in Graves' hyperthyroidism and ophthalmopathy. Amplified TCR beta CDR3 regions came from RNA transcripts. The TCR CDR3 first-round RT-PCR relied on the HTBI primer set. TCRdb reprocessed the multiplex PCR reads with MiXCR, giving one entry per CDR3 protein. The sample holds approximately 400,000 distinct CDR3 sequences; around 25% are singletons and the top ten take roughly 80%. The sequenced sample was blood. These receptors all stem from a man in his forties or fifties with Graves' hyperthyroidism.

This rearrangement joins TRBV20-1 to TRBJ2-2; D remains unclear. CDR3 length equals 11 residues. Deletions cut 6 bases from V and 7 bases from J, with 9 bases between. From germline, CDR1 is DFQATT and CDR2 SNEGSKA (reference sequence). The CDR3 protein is CSAHRGGELFF. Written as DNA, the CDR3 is TGCAGTGCCCACCGTGGCGGGGAGCTGTTTTTT.

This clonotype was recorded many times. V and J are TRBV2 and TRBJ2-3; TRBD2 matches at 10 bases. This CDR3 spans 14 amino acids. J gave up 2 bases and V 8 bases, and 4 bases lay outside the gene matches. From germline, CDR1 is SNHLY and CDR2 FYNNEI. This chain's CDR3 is CASSSGGITDTQYF. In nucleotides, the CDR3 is TGTGCCAGCTCTAGCGGGGGAATCACAGATACGCAGTATTTT.

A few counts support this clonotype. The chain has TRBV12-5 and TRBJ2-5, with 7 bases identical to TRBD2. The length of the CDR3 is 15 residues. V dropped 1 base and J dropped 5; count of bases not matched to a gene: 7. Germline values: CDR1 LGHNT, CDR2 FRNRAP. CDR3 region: CASGLGEGYKETQYF. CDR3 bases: TGTGCTAGTGGTTTGGGGGAGGGGTACAAGGAGACCCAGTACTTC.

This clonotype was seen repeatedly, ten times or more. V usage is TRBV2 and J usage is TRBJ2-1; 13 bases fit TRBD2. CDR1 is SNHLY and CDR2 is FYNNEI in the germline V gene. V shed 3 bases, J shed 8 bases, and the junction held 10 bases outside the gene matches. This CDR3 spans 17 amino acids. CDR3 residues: CASSDGLAGASFDEQFF. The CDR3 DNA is TGTGCCAGCAGTGACGGACTAGCGGGAGCGTCGTTTGATGAGCAGTTCTTC.

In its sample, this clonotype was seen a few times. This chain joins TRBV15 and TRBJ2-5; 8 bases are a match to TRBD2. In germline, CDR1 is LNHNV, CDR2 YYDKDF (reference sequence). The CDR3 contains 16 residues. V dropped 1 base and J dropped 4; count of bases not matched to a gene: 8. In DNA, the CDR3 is TGTGCCACCAGCAGAGGAGCGGGAGTCGAGGTAGAGACCCAGTACTTC. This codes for CATSRGAGVEVETQYF. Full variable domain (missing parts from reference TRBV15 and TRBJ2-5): DAMVIQNPRYQVTQFGKPVTLSCSQTLNHNVMYWYQQKSSQAPKLLFHYYDKDFNNEADTPDNFQSRRPNTSFCFLDIRSPGLGDTAMYLCATSRGAGVEVETQYFGPGTRLLVL.

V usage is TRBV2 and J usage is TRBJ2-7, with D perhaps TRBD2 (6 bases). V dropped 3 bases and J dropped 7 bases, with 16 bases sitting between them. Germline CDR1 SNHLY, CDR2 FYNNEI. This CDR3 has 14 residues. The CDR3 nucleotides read TGTGCCAGCAGTGACCACGGAGCGGGTACTGAGCAGTACTTC. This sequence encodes CASSDHGAGTEQYF.

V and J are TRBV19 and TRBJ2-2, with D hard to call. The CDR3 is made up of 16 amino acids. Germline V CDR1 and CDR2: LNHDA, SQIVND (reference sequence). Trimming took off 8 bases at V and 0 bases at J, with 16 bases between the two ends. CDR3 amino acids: CASSVGGYANTGELFF. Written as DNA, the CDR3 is TGTGCCAGTTCAGTAGGCGGATACGCGAACACCGGGGAGCTGTTTTTT.

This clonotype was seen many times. CDR3 sequence (DNA): TGTGCCAGCAGCCGACTAGCGGGAAGAACAGATACGCAGTATTTT. Residues: CASSRLAGRTDTQYF. The genes are TRBV7-9 and TRBJ2-3, with 11 positions matching TRBD2. Germline V gene lookup returns CDR1 SEHNR and CDR2 FQNEAQ (reference sequence). This CDR3 spans 15 amino acids. V lost 5 bases to trimming and J lost 3 bases; unmatched junction nucleotides: 4.

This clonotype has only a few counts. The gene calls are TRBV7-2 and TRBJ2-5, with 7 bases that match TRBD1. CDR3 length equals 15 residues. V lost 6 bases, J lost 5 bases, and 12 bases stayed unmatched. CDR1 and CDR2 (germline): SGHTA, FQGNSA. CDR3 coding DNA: TGTGCCAGCAGTTGGGGGACAGAGACTTGGGAGACCCAGTACTTC. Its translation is CASSWGTETWETQYF.

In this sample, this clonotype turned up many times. Here the CDR3 reads CATRQRETSTDTQYF. The CDR3, as DNA: TGTGCCACTAGACAACGGGAGACTAGCACAGATACGCAGTATTTT. This chain links TRBV2 with TRBJ2-3; a possible D gene is TRBD2 (6 bases). This CDR3 comprises 15 residues. CDR1 SNHLY and CDR2 FYNNEI come from the germline V gene. The germline V and J ends were trimmed by 10 bases and 0 bases, with 17 bases remaining between them.

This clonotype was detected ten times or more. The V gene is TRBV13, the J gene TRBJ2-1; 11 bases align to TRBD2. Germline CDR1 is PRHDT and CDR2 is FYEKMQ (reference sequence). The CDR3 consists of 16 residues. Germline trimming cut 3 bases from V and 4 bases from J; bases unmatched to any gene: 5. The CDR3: CASSFRLAGLYNEQFF. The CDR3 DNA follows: TGTGCCAGCAGCTTTAGACTAGCGGGGCTATACAATGAGCAGTTCTTC.

The CDR3 coding sequence is TGTGCCAGCAGCCATTCGTGGGCAGATACGCAGTATTTT. Residues: CASSHSWADTQYF. The chain joins TRBV7-9 to TRBJ2-3; no firm D call. Trimming cost V 5 bases and J 4 bases, with 10 bases left between them. The CDR3 runs to 13 residues. Per germline, CDR1 SEHNR and CDR2 FQNEAQ (reference sequence).

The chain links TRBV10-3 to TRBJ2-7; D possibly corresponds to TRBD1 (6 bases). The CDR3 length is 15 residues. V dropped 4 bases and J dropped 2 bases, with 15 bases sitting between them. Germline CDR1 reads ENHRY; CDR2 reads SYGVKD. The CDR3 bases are TGTGCCATCAGTGCAGGGGCTCTTTCTCCCTACGAGCAGTACTTC. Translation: CAISAGALSPYEQYF.

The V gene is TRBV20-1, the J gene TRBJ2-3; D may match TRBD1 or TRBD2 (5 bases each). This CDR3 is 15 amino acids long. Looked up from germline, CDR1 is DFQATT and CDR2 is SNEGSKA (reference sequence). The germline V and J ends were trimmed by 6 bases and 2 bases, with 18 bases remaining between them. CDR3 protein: CSALWGRLYTDTQYF. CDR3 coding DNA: TGCAGTGCCCTCTGGGGGAGACTATACACAGATACGCAGTATTTT.

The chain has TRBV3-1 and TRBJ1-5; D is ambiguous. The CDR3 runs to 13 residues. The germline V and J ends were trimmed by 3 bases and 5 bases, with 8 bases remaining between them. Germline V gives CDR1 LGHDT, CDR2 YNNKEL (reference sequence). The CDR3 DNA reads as TGTGCCAGCAGCCAGCGAAGAGATCAGCCCCAGCATTTT. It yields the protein CASSQRRDQPQHF.

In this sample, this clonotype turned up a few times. CDR3 coding DNA: TGTGCCAGCTCCCCCAGGCAGGTCCTCGTCTCTGGAAACACCATATATTTT. Amino acid sequence: CASSPRQVLVSGNTIYF. This chain links TRBV18 with TRBJ1-3; D not certain. V lost 6 bases, J lost 0 bases, and 18 bases lay in between. CDR1 is KGHSH, CDR2 LQKENI, per germline. CDR3 size: 17 residues.

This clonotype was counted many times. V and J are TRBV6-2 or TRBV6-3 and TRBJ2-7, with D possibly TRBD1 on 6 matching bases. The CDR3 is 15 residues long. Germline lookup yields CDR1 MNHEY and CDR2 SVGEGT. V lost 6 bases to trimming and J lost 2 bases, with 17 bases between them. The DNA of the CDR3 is TGTGCCAGCAGGACCGGGACACCACAACCCTACGAGCAGTACTTC. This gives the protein CASRTGTPQPYEQYF.

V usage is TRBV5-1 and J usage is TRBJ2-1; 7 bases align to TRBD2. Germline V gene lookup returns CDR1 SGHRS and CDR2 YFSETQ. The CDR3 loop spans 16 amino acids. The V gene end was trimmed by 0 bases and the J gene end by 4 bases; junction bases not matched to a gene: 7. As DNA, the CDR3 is TGCGCCAGCAGCTTGGCCCCGGGGGGACTTTACAATGAGCAGTTCTTC. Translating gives CASSLAPGGLYNEQFF.

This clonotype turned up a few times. The CDR3 sequence: CASSSRPGHEQFF. The CDR3 bases are TGTGCCAGCAGCAGCCGGCCCGGGCATGAGCAGTTCTTC. V is TRBV7-9 and J is TRBJ2-1; no clear D gene. The CDR3 runs 13 residues. CDR1 and CDR2 (germline): SEHNR, FQNEAQ (reference sequence). Trimming took 5 bases from V and 8 from J, leaving 13 bases between them. The full variable domain, in which reference TRBV7-9 and TRBJ2-1 provide the parts outside the CDR3, is DTGVSQNPRHKITKRGQNVTFRCDPISEHNRLYWYRQTLGQGPEFLTYFQNEAQLEKSRLLSDRFSAERPKGSFSTLEIQRTEQGDSAMYLCASSSRPGHEQFFGPGTRLTVL.

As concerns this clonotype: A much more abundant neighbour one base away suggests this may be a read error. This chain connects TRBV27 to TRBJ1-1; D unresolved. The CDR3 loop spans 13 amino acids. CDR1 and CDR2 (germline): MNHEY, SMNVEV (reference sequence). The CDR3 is CASSLFTNTEALF. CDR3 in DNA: TGTGCCAGCAGTTTATTCACCAACACTGAAGCTCTCTTT.

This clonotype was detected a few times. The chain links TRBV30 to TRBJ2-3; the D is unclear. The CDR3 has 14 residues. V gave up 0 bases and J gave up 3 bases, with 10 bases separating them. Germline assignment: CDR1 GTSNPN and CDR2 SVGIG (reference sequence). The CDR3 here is CAWSVFLVTDTQYF. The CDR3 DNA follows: TGTGCCTGGAGTGTATTTCTGGTGACAGATACGCAGTATTTT. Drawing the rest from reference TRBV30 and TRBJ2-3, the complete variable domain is SQTIHQWPATLVQPVGSPLSLECTVEGTSNPNLYWYRQAAGRGLQLLFYSVGIGQISSEVPQNLSASRPQDRQFILSSKKLLLSDSGFYLCAWSVFLVTDTQYFGPGTRLTVL.

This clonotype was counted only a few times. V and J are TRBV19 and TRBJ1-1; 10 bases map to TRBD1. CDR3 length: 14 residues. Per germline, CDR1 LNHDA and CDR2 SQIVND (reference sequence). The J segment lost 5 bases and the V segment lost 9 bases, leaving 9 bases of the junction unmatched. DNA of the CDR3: TGTGCCAGCAGGGAGGGACAGGGGTTGACTGAAGCTTTCTTT. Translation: CASREGQGLTEAFF.

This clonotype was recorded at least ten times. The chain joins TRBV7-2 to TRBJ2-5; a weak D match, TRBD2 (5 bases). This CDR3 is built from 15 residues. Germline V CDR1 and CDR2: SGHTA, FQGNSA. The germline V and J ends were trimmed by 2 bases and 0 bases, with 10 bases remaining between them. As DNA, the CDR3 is TGTGCCAGCAGCTTATGGTCGGGGTACCAAGAGACCCAGTACTTC. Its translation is CASSLWSGYQETQYF.

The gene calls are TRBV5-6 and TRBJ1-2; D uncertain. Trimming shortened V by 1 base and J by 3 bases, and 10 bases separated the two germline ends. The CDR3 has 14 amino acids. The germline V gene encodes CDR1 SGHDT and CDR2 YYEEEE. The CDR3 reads CASSLKGLYYGYTF. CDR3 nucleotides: TGTGCCAGCAGCTTGAAGGGTCTCTACTATGGCTACACCTTC.

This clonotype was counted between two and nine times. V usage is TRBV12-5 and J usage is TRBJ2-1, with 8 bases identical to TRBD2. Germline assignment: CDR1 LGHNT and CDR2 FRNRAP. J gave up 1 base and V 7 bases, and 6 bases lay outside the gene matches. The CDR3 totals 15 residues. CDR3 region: CASAPGGTSYNEQFF. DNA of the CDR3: TGTGCTAGTGCCCCGGGGGGGACGTCCTACAATGAGCAGTTCTTC.

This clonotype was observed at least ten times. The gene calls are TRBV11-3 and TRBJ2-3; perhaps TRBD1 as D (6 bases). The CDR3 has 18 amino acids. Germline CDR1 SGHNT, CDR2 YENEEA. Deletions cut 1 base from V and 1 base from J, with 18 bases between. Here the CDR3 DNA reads TGTGCCAGCAGCTTAGGCAGGGACATCCGAGGCGGCACAGATACGCAGTATTTT. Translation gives CASSLGRDIRGGTDTQYF.

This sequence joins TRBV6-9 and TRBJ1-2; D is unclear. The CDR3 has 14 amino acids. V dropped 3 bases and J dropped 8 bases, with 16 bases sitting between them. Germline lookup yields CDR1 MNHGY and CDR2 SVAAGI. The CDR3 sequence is CASSYFEAGEGYTF. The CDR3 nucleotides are TGTGCCAGCAGTTACTTTGAGGCGGGTGAAGGCTACACCTTC.

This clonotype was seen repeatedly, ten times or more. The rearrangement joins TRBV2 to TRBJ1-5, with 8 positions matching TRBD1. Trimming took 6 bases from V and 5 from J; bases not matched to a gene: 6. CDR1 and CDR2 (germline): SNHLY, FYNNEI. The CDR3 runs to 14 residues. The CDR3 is CASRGDRGDQPQHF. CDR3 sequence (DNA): TGTGCCAGCAGGGGCGACAGGGGTGATCAGCCCCAGCATTTT.

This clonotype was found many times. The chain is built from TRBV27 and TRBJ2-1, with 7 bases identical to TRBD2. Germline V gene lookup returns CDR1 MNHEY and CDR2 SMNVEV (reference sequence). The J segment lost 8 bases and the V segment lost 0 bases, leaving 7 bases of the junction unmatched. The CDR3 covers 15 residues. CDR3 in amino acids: CASSLSGLAADEQFF. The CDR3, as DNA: TGTGCCAGCAGTTTATCTGGGCTAGCGGCGGATGAGCAGTTCTTC.

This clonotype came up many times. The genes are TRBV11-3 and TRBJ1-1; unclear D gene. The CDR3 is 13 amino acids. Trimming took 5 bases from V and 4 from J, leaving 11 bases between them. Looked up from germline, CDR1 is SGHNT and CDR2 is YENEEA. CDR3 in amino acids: CASSPRVGTEAFF. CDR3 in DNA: TGTGCCAGCAGCCCTAGGGTGGGCACTGAAGCTTTCTTT.

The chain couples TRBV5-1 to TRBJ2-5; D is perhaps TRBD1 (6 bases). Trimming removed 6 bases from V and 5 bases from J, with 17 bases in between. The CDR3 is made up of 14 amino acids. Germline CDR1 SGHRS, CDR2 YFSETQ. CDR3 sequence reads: CASTRHAGEETQYF. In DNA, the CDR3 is TGCGCCAGCACCCGTCATGCAGGGGAGGAGACCCAGTACTTC.

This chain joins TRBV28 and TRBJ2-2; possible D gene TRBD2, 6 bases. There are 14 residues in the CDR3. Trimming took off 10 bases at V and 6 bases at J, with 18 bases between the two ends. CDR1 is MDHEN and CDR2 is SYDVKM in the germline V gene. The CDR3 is CAIETSSGPGELFF. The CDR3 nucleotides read TGTGCCATCGAGACGAGTAGCGGTCCCGGGGAGCTGTTTTTT.